The rows below give T cell receptor beta chains drawn from one sample of a study of T cell clusters in autoimmune cytopenias. One entry per CDR3 protein, without DNA, is what TCRdb gives after re-calling the multiplex PCR reads. This repertoire includes several thousand distinct CDR3 sequences. The sample comprised peripheral blood. Receptors were obtained from a human donor with an autoimmune cytopenia or autoimmune hepatitis (not recorded which). Each CDR3 is given with its conserved first and last residue. The size field is filled for only some rows; it gives once, few, many or a size class.

TRBV19	-	TRBJ1-1	CASRTAGAGTEAFF
TRBV6-5	medium-sized	TRBJ2-3	CASRTGQDTDTQYF
TRBV15	medium-sized	TRBJ2-1	CATSRPIKQGYNEQFF
TRBV19	medium-sized	TRBJ2-3	CASKAGEADTQYF
TRBV21-1	-	TRBJ1-6	CASRRPRANDSPLHF
TRBV6-5	medium-sized	TRBJ2-1	CASSYSGTPLKFF
TRBV19	medium-sized	TRBJ1-2	CASSIGADRAVYGYTF
TRBV6-1	medium-sized	TRBJ1-2	CASRHNNYGYTF
TRBV30	medium-sized	TRBJ1-2	CAWSVRDGYTF
TRBV20-1	-	TRBJ1-2	CSARTENYGYTF
TRBV6-6	medium-sized	TRBJ2-2	CASSQPGDGELFF
TRBV20-1	-	TRBJ2-2	CSASPNGRVTGELFF
TRBV19	medium-sized	TRBJ2-7	CASSGPGTGAYEQYF
TRBV7-2	-	TRBJ1-2	CASSFQGRDYGYTF
TRBV18	medium-sized	TRBJ2-2	CASSPYTGELFF
TRBV5-6	-	TRBJ1-3	CASSLGQGDSGNTIYF
TRBV7-6	medium-sized	TRBJ2-1	CASSLDSAGGNEQFF
TRBV7-2	-	TRBJ1-1	CASSLELGTVMNTEAFF
TRBV28	-	TRBJ2-6	CASRAVLGSNVLTF
TRBV12-3/TRBV12-4	medium-sized	TRBJ2-1	CASSPFVDQRIYSNEQFF
TRBV6-1	-	TRBJ1-2	CASRDPGQQNRHGYTF
TRBV18	-	TRBJ1-1	CASSPLGQGEAFF
TRBV6-4	-	TRBJ1-1	CASSDSGYMNTEAFF
TRBV6-5	medium-sized	TRBJ1-1	CASKSLKNTEAFF
TRBV12-3/TRBV12-4	-	TRBJ1-1	CASSTDRFEAFF
TRBV27	medium-sized	TRBJ1-2	CASSGREQGFGYTF
TRBV19	medium-sized	TRBJ2-7	CASNQGGIYEQYF
TRBV6-2/TRBV6-3	medium-sized	TRBJ1-2	CASSPRTDGYTF
TRBV7-9	-	TRBJ1-2	CASSLLQLSGGANYGYTF
TRBV18	medium-sized	TRBJ2-1	CASSIGLALNEQFF
TRBV18	-	TRBJ1-1	CASLGDNTEAFF
TRBV19	medium-sized	TRBJ1-5	CASSIDVTTHQPQHF
TRBV6-5	-	TRBJ2-5	CAIQSLSGETQYF
TRBV24-1	-	TRBJ2-4	CATSEGGLAGTKNIQYF
TRBV6-6	-	TRBJ2-2	CASSYGTGVSTGELFF
TRBV30	-	TRBJ2-4	CAWSVKNIQYF
TRBV7-9	-	TRBJ1-6	CASSRQAGSYNSPLHF
TRBV6-1	medium-sized	TRBJ2-7	CATTRGRYEQYF
TRBV18	-	TRBJ2-3	CASSHSTGASTDTQYF
TRBV19	-	TRBJ1-5	CASTLERGSGRQPQHF
TRBV6-5	-	TRBJ1-5	CASSIRWNQPQHF